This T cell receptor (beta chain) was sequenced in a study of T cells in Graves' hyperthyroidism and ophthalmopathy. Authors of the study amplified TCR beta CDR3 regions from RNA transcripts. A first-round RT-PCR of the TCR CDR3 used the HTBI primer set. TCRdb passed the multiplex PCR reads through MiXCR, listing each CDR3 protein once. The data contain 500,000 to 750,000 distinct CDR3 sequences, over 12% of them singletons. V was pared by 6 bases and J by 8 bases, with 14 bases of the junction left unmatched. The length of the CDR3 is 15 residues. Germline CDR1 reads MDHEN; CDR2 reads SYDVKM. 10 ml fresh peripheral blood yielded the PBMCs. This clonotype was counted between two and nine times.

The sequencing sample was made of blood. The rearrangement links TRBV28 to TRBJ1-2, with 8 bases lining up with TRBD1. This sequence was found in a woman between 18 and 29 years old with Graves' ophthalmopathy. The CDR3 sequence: CASSPSGTGGNGYTF. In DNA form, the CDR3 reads TGTGCCAGCAGCCCCTCCGGGACAGGAGGTAACGGCTACACCTTC.